This T cell receptor (beta chain) was recorded in a study of siplizumab effects on memory and regulatory T cells. Data came from immunoSEQ multiplex PCR; TCRdb stores just in-frame clones and leaves some out. In the table there are about 82,000 clones, roughly 87% of which are singletons. Study-wide results and caveats: Few alloreactive clones mapped to unstimulated subsets. With siplizumab, Treg-derived clones averaged about 69% of mappable alloreactive CD4+ clones, versus roughly 27% in controls. Naive T cells were seen as more diverse than memory cells and as major alloresponse contributors.

On this clone: What it binds is not known.

From germline, CDR1 is SGHVS and CDR2 FQNEAQ. V lost 5 bases to trimming and J lost 3 bases; unmatched junction nucleotides: 5. CDR3 length equals 16 residues. Sequenced sample: Tregs sorted from blood. The chain links TRBV7-8 to TRBJ2-1; 12 bases agree with TRBD2. The source of this sequence is a human donor in good health. The CDR3 here is CASSASLAGGYNEQFF. The CDR3 DNA reads TGTGCCAGCAGCGCCTCACTAGCGGGGGGCTACAATGAGCAGTTCTTC.